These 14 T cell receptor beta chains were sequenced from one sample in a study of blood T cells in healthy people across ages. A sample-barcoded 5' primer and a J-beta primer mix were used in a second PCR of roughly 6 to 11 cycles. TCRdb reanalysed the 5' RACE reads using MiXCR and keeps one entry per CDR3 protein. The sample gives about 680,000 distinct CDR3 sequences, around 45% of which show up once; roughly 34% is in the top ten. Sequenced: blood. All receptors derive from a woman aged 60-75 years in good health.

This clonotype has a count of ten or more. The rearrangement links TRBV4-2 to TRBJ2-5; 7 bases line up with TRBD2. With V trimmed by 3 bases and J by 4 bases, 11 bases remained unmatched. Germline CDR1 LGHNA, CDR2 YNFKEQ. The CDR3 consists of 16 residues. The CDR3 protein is CASSQNPPASGETQYF. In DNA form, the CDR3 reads TGTGCCAGCAGCCAGAACCCCCCGGCTAGCGGAGAGACCCAGTACTTC.

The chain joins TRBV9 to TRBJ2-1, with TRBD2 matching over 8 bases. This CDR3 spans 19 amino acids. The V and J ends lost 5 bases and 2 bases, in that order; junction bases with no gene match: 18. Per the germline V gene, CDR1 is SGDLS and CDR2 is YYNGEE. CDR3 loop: CASSVFWAGGPPTYNEQFF. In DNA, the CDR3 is TGTGCCAGCAGTGTTTTTTGGGCGGGAGGCCCTCCGACCTACAATGAGCAGTTCTTC.

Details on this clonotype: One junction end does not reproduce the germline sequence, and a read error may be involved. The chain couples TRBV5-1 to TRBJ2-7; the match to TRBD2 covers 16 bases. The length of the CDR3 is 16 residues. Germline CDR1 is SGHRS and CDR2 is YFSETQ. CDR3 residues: CASSLGTSGRGYEQYF. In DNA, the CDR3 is TGTGCCAGCAGCTTAGGGACTAGCGGGAGGGGGTACGAGCAGTACTTC.

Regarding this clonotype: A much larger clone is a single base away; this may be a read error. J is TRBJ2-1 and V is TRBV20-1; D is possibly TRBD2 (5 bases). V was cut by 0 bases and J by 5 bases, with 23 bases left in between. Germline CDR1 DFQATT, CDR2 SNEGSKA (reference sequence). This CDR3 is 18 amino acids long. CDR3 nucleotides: TGCAGTGCTAGAGATCTACGGAGGCGAACAGAAGAAAACAATGAGCAGTTCTTC. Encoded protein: CSARDLRRRTEENNEQFF.

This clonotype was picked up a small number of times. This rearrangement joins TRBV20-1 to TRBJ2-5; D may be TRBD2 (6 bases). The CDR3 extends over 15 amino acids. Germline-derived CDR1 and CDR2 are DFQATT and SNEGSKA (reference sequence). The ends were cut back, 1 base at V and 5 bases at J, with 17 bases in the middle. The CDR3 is CSARVSAGTWETQYF. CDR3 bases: TGCAGTGCTAGAGTTAGTGCGGGGACCTGGGAGACCCAGTACTTC.

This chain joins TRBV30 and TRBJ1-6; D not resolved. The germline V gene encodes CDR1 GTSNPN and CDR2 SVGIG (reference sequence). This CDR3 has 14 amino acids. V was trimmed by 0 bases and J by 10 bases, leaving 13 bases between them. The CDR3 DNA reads TGTGCCTGGAGTGTAGGCACGATCCACTCACCCCTCCACTTT. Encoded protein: CAWSVGTIHSPLHF.

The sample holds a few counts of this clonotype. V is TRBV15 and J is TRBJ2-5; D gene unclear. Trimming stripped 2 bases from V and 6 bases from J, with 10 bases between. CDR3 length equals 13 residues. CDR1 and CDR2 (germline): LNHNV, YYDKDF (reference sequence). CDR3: CATSRSHLKTQYF. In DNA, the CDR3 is TGTGCCACCAGCAGATCCCACCTGAAGACCCAGTACTTC. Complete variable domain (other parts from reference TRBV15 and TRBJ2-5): DAMVIQNPRYQVTQFGKPVTLSCSQTLNHNVMYWYQQKSSQAPKLLFHYYDKDFNNEADTPDNFQSRRPNTSFCFLDIRSPGLGDTAMYLCATSRSHLKTQYFGPGTRLLVL.

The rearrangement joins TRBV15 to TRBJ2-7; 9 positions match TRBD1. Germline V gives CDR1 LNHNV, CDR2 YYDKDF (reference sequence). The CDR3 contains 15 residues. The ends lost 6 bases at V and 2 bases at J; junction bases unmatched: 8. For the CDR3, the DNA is TGTGCCACCAGTAGGACAGGGGAAGCAACCTACGAGCAGTACTTC. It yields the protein CATSRTGEATYEQYF.

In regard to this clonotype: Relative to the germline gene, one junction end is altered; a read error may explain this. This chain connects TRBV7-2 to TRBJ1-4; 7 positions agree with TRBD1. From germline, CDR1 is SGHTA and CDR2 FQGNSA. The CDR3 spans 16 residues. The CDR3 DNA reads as TGTGCCAGCAGCTTGTCCTCAGGGGGGGTAGTGGAAAAACCGTTTTTT. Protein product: CASSLSSGGVVEKPFF.

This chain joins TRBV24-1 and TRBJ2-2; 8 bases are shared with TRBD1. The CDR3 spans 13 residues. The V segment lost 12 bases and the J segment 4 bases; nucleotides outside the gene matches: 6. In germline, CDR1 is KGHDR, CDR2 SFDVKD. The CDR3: CASGQGGTGELFF. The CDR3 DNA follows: TGTGCCTCCGGACAGGGTGGCACCGGGGAGCTGTTTTTT.

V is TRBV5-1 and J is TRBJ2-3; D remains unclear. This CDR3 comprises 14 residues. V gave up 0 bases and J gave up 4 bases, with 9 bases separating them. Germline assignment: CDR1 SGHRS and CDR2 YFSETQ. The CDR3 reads CASSLEVDPDTQYF. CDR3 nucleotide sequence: TGCGCCAGCAGCTTGGAGGTAGACCCAGATACGCAGTATTTT.

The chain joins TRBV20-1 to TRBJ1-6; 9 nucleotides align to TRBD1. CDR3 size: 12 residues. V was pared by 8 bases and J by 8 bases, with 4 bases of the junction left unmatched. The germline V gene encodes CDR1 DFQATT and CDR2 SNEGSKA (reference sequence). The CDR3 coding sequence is TGCAGTTCCGGGACAGGGTATTCACCCCTCCACTTT. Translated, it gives CSSGTGYSPLHF.

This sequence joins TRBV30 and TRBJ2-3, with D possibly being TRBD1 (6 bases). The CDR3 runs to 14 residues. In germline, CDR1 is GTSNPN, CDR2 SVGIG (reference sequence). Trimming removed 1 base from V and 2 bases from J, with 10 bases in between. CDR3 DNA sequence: TGTGCCTGGAGTGGGACAGCATACACAGATACGCAGTATTTT. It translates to CAWSGTAYTDTQYF. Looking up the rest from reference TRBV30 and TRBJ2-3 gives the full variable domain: SQTIHQWPATLVQPVGSPLSLECTVEGTSNPNLYWYRQAAGRGLQLLFYSVGIGQISSEVPQNLSASRPQDRQFILSSKKLLLSDSGFYLCAWSGTAYTDTQYFGPGTRLTVL.

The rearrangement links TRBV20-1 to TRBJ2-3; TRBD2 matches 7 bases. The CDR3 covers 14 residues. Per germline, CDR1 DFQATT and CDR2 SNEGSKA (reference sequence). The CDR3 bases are TGCAGCCCTAGGGAGGGCCTGGGCACAGATACGCAGTATTTT. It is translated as CSPREGLGTDTQYF.